This T cell receptor (beta chain) was sequenced for a study of blood T cell repertoires in COVID-19. Between the trimmed V and J ends, which lost 4 bases and 0 bases, there was a span of 15 bases. CDR1 and CDR2 from the germline V gene are MNHNS and SASEGT. There are 16 residues in the CDR3. Data came from immunoSEQ multiplex PCR; TCRdb stores just in-frame clones and leaves some out. Of 100,000 or so clones in the sample, about 82% were seen once. This TCR came from a woman aged 70-85 years with active or convalescent COVID-19. Sequencing was carried out using peripheral blood. This chain connects TRBV6-1 to TRBJ1-1; perhaps TRBD1 as D (5 bases). DNA for the CDR3: TGTGCCAGCAGTGTAGGCGGGAGGACAATGAACACTGAAGCTTTCTTT. This encodes CASSVGGRTMNTEAFF.